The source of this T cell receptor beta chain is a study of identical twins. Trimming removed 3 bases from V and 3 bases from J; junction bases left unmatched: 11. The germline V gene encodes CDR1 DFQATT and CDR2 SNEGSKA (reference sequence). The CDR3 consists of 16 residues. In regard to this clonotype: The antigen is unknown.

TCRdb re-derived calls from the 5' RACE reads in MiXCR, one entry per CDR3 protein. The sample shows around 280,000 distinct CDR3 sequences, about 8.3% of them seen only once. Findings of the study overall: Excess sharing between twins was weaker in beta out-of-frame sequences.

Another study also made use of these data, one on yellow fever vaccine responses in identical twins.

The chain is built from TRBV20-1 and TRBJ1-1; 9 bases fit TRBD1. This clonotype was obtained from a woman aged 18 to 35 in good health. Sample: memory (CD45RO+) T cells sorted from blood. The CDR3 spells CSASGQGRFRDTEAFF. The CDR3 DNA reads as TGCAGTGCTAGTGGACAGGGGAGGTTTAGAGACACTGAAGCTTTCTTT.